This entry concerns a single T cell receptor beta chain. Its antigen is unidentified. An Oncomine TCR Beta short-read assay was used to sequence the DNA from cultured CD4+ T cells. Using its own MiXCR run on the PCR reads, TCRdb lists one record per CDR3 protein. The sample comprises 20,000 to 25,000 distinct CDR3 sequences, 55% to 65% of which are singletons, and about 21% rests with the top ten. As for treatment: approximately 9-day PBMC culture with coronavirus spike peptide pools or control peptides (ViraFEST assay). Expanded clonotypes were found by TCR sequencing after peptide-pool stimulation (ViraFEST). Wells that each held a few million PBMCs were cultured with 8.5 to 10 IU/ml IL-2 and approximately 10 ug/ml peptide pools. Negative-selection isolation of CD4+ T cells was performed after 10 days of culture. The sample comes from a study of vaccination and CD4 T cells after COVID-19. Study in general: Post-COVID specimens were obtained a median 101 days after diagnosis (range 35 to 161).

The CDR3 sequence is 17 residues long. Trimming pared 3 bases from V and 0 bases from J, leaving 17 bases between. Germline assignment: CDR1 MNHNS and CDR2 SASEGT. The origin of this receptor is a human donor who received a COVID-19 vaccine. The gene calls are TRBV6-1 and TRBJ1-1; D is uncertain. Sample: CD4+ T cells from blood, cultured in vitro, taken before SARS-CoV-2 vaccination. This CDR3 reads CASSDEPRQPMNTEAFF. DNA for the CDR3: TGTGCCAGCAGTGACGAACCCCGACAACCCATGAACACTGAAGCTTTCTTT.